The T cell receptor beta chain described here comes from a study of blood T cell repertoires in COVID-19. Study details: Samples taken during acute and convalescent COVID-19 were collected in the United States, Italy and Spain. PBMCs, B-cell-depleted T cells, or T cells were the source of the cDNA or gDNA that made up the material.

CDR1 is SGHNT and CDR2 is YYREEE in the germline V gene (reference sequence). With 4 bases clipped from V and 2 bases from J, the junction kept 7 bases outside the gene matches. CDR3 length equals 17 residues. Original data processing: By means of reference gene primer amplification, nucleated cell counts were estimated. This table comes from immunoSEQ multiplex PCR, and its TCRdb copy is limited to in-frame clones, with some not included. Clonal size and the V and J genes are those of that table, whereas D and trimming came from the DNA. Of 93,000 or so clones listed, about 90% are singletons. This receptor was obtained from a human donor in a cohort sampled during active COVID-19. The chain couples TRBV5-4 to TRBJ2-6; 9 bases are a match to TRBD1. Sequencing was carried out using peripheral blood. The CDR3 reads CASSGTGKWTGANVLTF. The CDR3 DNA is TGTGCCAGCAGCGGGACAGGGAAATGGACTGGGGCCAACGTCCTGACTTTC.